This TCR beta chain came from a study of blood T cell repertoires in COVID-19 (dated by TCRdb to the early 2020s). At the level of the whole study: Collaborator samples came from the United States, Italy and Spain and covered acute and convalescent phases of COVID-19. Where available, HLA class I and class II types were obtained from metadata supplied by the sample provider rather than from assay-based typing. The dataset comprised deeply sampled blood TCRbeta repertoires from subjects exposed to, actively infected with, or recovered from COVID-19. The repertoires were released in a freely available public database intended as a resource for research on the immune response to SARS-CoV-2. A de-identified subject ID, COVID-19 status, age in years and sex were almost always included in the sample metadata. The samples were drawn from the first 160 participants of the ongoing ImmuneRACE study and from 950 to 1,500 subjects provided by 6 global collaborators. The material from the prospective study consisted of cDNA or gDNA derived from T cells, B-cell-depleted T cells, or PBMCs. What the study reported, not specific to this receptor: The amount of clinical and demographic metadata varied by source and participant and was provided uncurated.

This clone showed up just once. The specificity of this receptor is unknown. Base qualities are not provided; no much larger clone lies one nucleotide away. The CDR3 spans 14 residues, from the cysteine through the phenylalanine. Only the CDR3 region is kept as DNA, spanning 42 bases read in frame from base 1. V is cut back by 0 bases and J by 4 bases, with 2 bases in the junction unmatched. The germline V gene yields SGHAT for CDR1 and FQNNGV for CDR2. TCRbeta CDR3 regions were amplified from genomic DNA using the immunoSEQ Assay, a bias-controlled multiplex PCR. Processing in the source paper ran as follows. The number of nucleated cells in each sample was estimated from the amplification of reference gene primers within the assay. To quantify the absolute abundance of each unique TCRbeta CDR3 rearrangement, sequence reads were collapsed and filtered. For each sample, productive Simpson clonality was calculated as the square root of Simpson's diversity index across productive rearrangements. TCRdb obtained this table from immuneACCESS and retained in-frame rearrangements with V and J assigned. These tables miss some clones; where compared with another copy, unresolved V genes account for less than half of the shortfall, and the remainder is unexplained. The D gene and trimming were derived from the DNA, and the V and J assignments and clone size from that table. Counted in this sample were fewer than 300,000 clones; around 90% of them appeared once. The ten most abundant clones make up 0.9% to 1.2% of the sample.

In the prospective study, participants were roughly 18 to 100 years old, resided in approximately 25 geographic areas of the United States, and were enrolled through a virtual design. To assign participants to cohorts, the prospective study relied on clinical history that participants themselves reported in a screening survey and a study questionnaire. ImmuneRACE Cohort 3 recovered participants were defined by two consecutive negative NP/OP PCR tests, healthcare professional clearance, or symptom resolution. In the prospective study, mobile phlebotomists collected whole blood, serum and a nasopharyngeal or oropharyngeal swab from each participant. Prospective study participants could optionally give additional blood draws and questionnaires over a roughly two-month period. Before DNA extraction, prospective study blood samples were shipped either frozen or at room temperature.

Material for sequencing was PBMCs or T cells enriched from blood (not recorded which). The origin of this receptor is a woman in her twenties or thirties who had recovered from COVID-19. The sequence is built from TRBV11-2 and TRBJ1-1; the junction holds 7 bases that match TRBD1. The CDR3 protein is CASSLDQGGTEAFF. The base sequence is TGTGCCAGCAGCTTAGATCAGGGGGGCACTGAAGCTTTCTTT.